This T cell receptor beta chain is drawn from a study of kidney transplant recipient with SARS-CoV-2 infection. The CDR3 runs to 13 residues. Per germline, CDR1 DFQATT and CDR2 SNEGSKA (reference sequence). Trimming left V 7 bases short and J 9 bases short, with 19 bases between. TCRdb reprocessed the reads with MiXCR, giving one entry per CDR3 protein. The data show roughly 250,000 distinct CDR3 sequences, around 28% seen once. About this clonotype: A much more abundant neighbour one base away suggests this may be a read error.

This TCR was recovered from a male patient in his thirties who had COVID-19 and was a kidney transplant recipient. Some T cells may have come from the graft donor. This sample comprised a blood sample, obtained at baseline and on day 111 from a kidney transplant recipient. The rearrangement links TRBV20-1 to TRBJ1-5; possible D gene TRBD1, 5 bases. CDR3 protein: CSERADNGRPQHF. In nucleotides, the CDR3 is TGCAGTGAACGAGCGGACAATGGCCGGCCCCAGCATTTT.